These T cell receptor beta chains were read from a single sample in a study of control samples from healthy donors and cancer patients. Produced via immunoSEQ multiplex PCR; TCRdb's table is partial and in-frame only. The sample includes around 120,000 clones, approximately 89% seen only once; the top ten take roughly 3.2%. The sequenced sample consisted of blood. These receptors all come from a man aged 40-50 years in good health. Both conserved end residues are part of each CDR3. Each record gives: J gene, D gene, V gene, clone size, CDR3 DNA, CDR3 protein. The D gene is left open where the match is weak. A row's size may be missing; if present it is once, few, many or a size class.

j_call: TRBJ2-3
d_call: .
v_call: TRBV19
clone_size: .
cdr3_nt: TGTGCCAGTAGTAACCAGGGTCTGAGCACAGATACGCAGTATTTT
cdr3_aa: CASSNQGLSTDTQYF

j_call: TRBJ1-1
d_call: TRBD1
v_call: TRBV6-6
clone_size: .
cdr3_nt: TGTGCCAGCAGTTACTCGACAGGGGGGGCCACTGAAGCTTTCTTT
cdr3_aa: CASSYSTGGATEAFF

j_call: TRBJ1-3
d_call: .
v_call: TRBV12-5
clone_size: .
cdr3_nt: TGTGCTAGTGGTACACAGGGCTTTAGCTCTGGAAACACCATATATTTT
cdr3_aa: CASGTQGFSSGNTIYF

j_call: TRBJ1-1
d_call: .
v_call: TRBV5-1
clone_size: .
cdr3_nt: TGCGCCAGCAGCAGTCCCGGGACGGGCACTGAAGCTTTCTTT
cdr3_aa: CASSSPGTGTEAFF

j_call: TRBJ1-5
d_call: TRBD1
v_call: TRBV19
clone_size: .
cdr3_nt: TGTGCCAGTAGTAGGGGACAGCCAAATAGCAATCAGCCCCAGCATTTT
cdr3_aa: CASSRGQPNSNQPQHF

j_call: TRBJ1-2
d_call: .
v_call: TRBV6-5
clone_size: .
cdr3_nt: TGTGCCAGCAGTTACTCGTCCCGGGACGTTTATGGCTACACCTTC
cdr3_aa: CASSYSSRDVYGYTF

j_call: TRBJ1-2
d_call: .
v_call: TRBV11-3
clone_size: .
cdr3_nt: TGTGCCAGCAGCTTAGATAACACCTTTACCTTC
cdr3_aa: CASSLDNTFTF

j_call: TRBJ1-1
d_call: TRBD1
v_call: TRBV30
clone_size: .
cdr3_nt: TGTGCCTGGGCCATACAGGGGAATACTGAAGCTTTCTTT
cdr3_aa: CAWAIQGNTEAFF

j_call: TRBJ2-6
d_call: .
v_call: TRBV5-1
clone_size: few
cdr3_nt: TGCGCCAGCAGCTTCGACTCTGGGGCCAACGTCCTGACTTTC
cdr3_aa: CASSFDSGANVLTF

j_call: TRBJ2-5
d_call: .
v_call: TRBV30
clone_size: .
cdr3_nt: TGTGCCTGGAGTTGGGGGGCAAAAGAGACCCAGTACTTC
cdr3_aa: CAWSWGAKETQYF

j_call: TRBJ2-6
d_call: .
v_call: TRBV5-1
clone_size: .
cdr3_nt: TGCGCCAGCAGCCCCGAGGCGCGCTCTGGGGCCAACGTCCTGACTTTC
cdr3_aa: CASSPEARSGANVLTF

j_call: TRBJ1-6
d_call: .
v_call: TRBV6-4
clone_size: .
cdr3_nt: TGTGCCAGCAGTGAAACGCAGGGGAATAATTCACCCCTCCACTTT
cdr3_aa: CASSETQGNNSPLHF

j_call: TRBJ2-3
d_call: .
v_call: TRBV6-5
clone_size: .
cdr3_nt: TGTGCCAGCAGCCTCGGGGCGGGGGGCCAGGGGGTGTATTTT
cdr3_aa: CASSLGAGGQGVYF

j_call: TRBJ2-5
d_call: .
v_call: TRBV10-3
clone_size: .
cdr3_nt: TGTGCCATCAGTGACCCACTATCCCTAGCTACCGTGCCAGAGACCCAGTACTTC
cdr3_aa: CAISDPLSLATVPETQYF

j_call: TRBJ1-3
d_call: TRBD1
v_call: TRBV9
clone_size: .
cdr3_nt: TGTGCCAGCAGCGTATCAGTGGGAGGTGGGACAGGGGGATCTGGAAACACCATATATTTT
cdr3_aa: CASSVSVGGGTGGSGNTIYF

j_call: TRBJ1-1
d_call: TRBD1
v_call: TRBV5-6
clone_size: few
cdr3_nt: TGTGCCAGCAGCTACAGGGGGCGGTCTGAAGCTTTCTTT
cdr3_aa: CASSYRGRSEAFF

j_call: TRBJ2-5
d_call: .
v_call: TRBV27
clone_size: .
cdr3_nt: TGTGCCAGCAGTTTATCTTATGGGGCTAGCAGAGAGACCCAGTACTTC
cdr3_aa: CASSLSYGASRETQYF

j_call: TRBJ1-6
d_call: TRBD1
v_call: TRBV6-2/TRBV6-3
clone_size: .
cdr3_nt: TGTGCCAGCAGTTTACAGACAGGGGCGGATTCACCCCTCCACTTT
cdr3_aa: CASSLQTGADSPLHF

j_call: TRBJ2-5
d_call: .
v_call: TRBV7-9
clone_size: .
cdr3_nt: TGTGCCAGCAGCTTAATCAGACAAAGCCAAGAGACCCAGTACTTC
cdr3_aa: CASSLIRQSQETQYF

j_call: TRBJ2-1
d_call: .
v_call: TRBV5-1
clone_size: .
cdr3_nt: TGCGCCAGCAGCTTGGAAGAAGCCGGGGGTAATGAGCAGTTCTTC
cdr3_aa: CASSLEEAGGNEQFF

j_call: TRBJ2-1
d_call: TRBD2
v_call: TRBV19
clone_size: .
cdr3_nt: TGTGCCAGCCGGAGCGGGGCCTACAATGAGCAGTTCTTC
cdr3_aa: CASRSGAYNEQFF

j_call: TRBJ2-7
d_call: TRBD2
v_call: TRBV25-1
clone_size: .
cdr3_nt: TGTGCCAGCAGTGAAGCCCCGGAGACTAGCGGCTACGAGCAGTACTTC
cdr3_aa: CASSEAPETSGYEQYF

j_call: TRBJ1-1
d_call: TRBD1
v_call: TRBV9
clone_size: .
cdr3_nt: TGTGCCAGCAGCTCCCGGACAGGGATCACTGAAGCTTTCTTT
cdr3_aa: CASSSRTGITEAFF

j_call: TRBJ1-3
d_call: TRBD1
v_call: TRBV28
clone_size: .
cdr3_nt: TGTGCCAGCAGTCTGCAGGGGGCTGGAAACACCATATATTTT
cdr3_aa: CASSLQGAGNTIYF

j_call: TRBJ2-1
d_call: TRBD2
v_call: TRBV19
clone_size: .
cdr3_nt: TGTGCCAGTAGTATCGCGGGGGGCATAAATGAGCAGTTCTTC
cdr3_aa: CASSIAGGINEQFF

j_call: TRBJ2-7
d_call: TRBD2
v_call: TRBV5-1
clone_size: .
cdr3_nt: TGCGCCAGCAGAACAGCGGGGGTAACCTACGAGCAGTACTTC
cdr3_aa: CASRTAGVTYEQYF

j_call: TRBJ2-1
d_call: TRBD2
v_call: TRBV6-5
clone_size: .
cdr3_nt: TGTGCCAGCCATAGCGGGACCTACAATGAGCAGTTCTTC
cdr3_aa: CASHSGTYNEQFF

j_call: TRBJ2-3
d_call: .
v_call: TRBV3-1/TRBV3-2
clone_size: .
cdr3_nt: TGTGCCAGCAGCCAAAGTTCGGGGGGCTACACAGATACGCAGTATTTT
cdr3_aa: CASSQSSGGYTDTQYF

j_call: TRBJ2-1
d_call: .
v_call: TRBV5-1
clone_size: once
cdr3_nt: TGCGCCAGCAGCTTGGAGGTTACTCAGCAGTTCTTC
cdr3_aa: CASSLEVTQQFF